This TCR beta chain was documented in a study of cytomegalovirus exposure and HLA in healthy donors. Study overall: Per a later analysis, the 666 first-cohort and approximately 120 validation repertoires shared one platform.

Data came from immunoSEQ multiplex PCR; TCRdb stores just in-frame clones and leaves some out. Of under 200,000 clones listed, about 81% are singletons. Comments on this clone: The antigen is undetermined.

The study, taken as a whole, reports: Many donors shared some public TCRs, even though most TCR sequences were rare.

Separate from the 666-subject first cohort was the approximately 110-subject validation cohort, to which the donors belonged. Unmatched junction bases numbered 6, after V lost 5 bases and J lost 4 bases. Germline CDR1 SGHTA, CDR2 FQGNSA. The CDR3 contains 15 residues. This TCR was recovered from a woman in her 30s in good health and CMV-seronegative. The rearrangement links TRBV7-2 to TRBJ1-3, with 9 bases fitting TRBD1. Sequenced sample: PBMCs. The CDR3 spells CASSPVGTGGNTIYF. CDR3 nucleotide sequence: TGTGCCAGCAGCCCCGTTGGGACAGGGGGAAACACCATATATTTT. Complete variable domain (other parts from reference TRBV7-2 and TRBJ1-3): GAGVSQSPSNKVTEKGKDVELRCDPISGHTALYWYRQSLGQGLEFLIYFQGNSAPDKSGLPSDRFSAERTGGSVSTLTIQRTQQEDSAVYLCASSPVGTGGNTIYFGEGSWLTVV.